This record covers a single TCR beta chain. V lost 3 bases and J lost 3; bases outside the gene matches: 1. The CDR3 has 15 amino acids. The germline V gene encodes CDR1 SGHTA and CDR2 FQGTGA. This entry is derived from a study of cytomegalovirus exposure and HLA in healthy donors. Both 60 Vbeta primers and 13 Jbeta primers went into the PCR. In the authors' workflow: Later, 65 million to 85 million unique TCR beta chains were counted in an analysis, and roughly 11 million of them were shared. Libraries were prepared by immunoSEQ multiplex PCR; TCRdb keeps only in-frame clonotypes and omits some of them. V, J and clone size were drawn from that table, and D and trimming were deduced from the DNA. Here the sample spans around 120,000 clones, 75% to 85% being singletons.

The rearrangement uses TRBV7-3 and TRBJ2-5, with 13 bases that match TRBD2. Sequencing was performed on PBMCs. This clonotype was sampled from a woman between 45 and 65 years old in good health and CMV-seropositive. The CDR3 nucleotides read TGTGCCAGCAGCTTCGGGACTAGCGGGGAAGAGACCCAGTACTTC. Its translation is CASSFGTSGEETQYF.